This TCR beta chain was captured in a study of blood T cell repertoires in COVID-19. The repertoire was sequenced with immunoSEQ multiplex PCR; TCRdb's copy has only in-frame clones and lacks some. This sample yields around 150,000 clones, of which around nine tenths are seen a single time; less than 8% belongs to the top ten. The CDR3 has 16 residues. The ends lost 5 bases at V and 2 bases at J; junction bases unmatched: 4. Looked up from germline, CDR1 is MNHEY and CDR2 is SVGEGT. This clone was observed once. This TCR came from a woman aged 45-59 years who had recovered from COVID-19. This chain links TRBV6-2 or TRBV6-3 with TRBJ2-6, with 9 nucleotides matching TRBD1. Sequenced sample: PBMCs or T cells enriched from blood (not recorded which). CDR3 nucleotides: TGTGCCAGCAGTACACACAGGGGGCCTGGGGCCAACGTCCTGACTTTC. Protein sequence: CASSTHRGPGANVLTF.